These 3 T cell receptor beta chains were sequenced from one sample in a study of T cell clonality in common variable immunodeficiency. Using immunoSEQ multiplex PCR, the repertoire was profiled, and TCRdb retains in-frame clones only, with some absent. Listed for the sample are roughly 50,000 clones, none seen a single time. Sequencing was carried out using peripheral blood mononuclear cells. These receptors all stem from a person aged 18 to 70 in good health.

There are many counts of this clone. Sequencing ends 3 residues short of the CDR3 end; the germline J gene provides the rest. This chain uses TRBV10-3 with TRBJ2-2; 13 nucleotides align to TRBD2. Germline-derived CDR1 and CDR2 are ENHRY and SYGVKD. The CDR3 is 17 residues long. The CDR3 spells CAISESKGLAGVEGLFF. Partial CDR3 DNA: TGTGCCATCAGTGAGTCGAAAGGACTAGCGGGAGTTGAAGGG.

The sample holds a few counts of this clone. The CDR3 is cut off 3 residues early in the read; its end comes from the germline J gene. The J gene is TRBJ2-3, the V gene TRBV7-3, with D unresolved. The CDR3 is 15 amino acids. Germline V lookup: CDR1 SGHTA, CDR2 FQGTGA. The chain's CDR3 is CASSADGNSNQPQYF. Incomplete CDR3 DNA: TGTGCCAGCAGCGCTGACGGAAATAGCAATCAGCCG.

The table lists this clone with many counts. From the germline J gene comes the end of the CDR3, since the read stops 3 residues before it. The chain combines TRBV30 with TRBJ1-1; a weak D match, TRBD1 (6 bases). Germline V gene sequence: CDR1 GTSNPN, CDR2 SVGIG (reference sequence). The CDR3 contains 12 residues. V gave up 3 bases and J gave up 5 bases, with 10 bases separating them. The CDR3 spells CAWSQGWTEAFF. Partial CDR3 DNA: TGTGCCTGGAGCCAGGGGTGGACTGAA.